This T cell receptor beta chain was recorded in a study of cytomegalovirus exposure and HLA in healthy donors. Nominally healthy donors provided the samples, though records likely missed some immune exposures. With respect to this clone: Its antigen is as yet unknown.

CDR1 and CDR2 from the germline V gene are SGHDN and FVKESK. Trimming stripped 2 bases from V and 0 bases from J, with 16 bases between. This CDR3 has 18 residues. Notes on the study in general: The authors considered a cluster of highly shared sequence variants likely to be a sequencing artifact. Several of the most significant clusters were apparently associated with common viral pathogens in a later analysis.

With 60 Vbeta and 13 Jbeta primers, the PCR was carried out. The table came from immunoSEQ multiplex PCR; TCRdb's copy has only in-frame clones and leaves some out. The sample has approximately 240,000 clones; approximately 90% are singletons. The genes are TRBV14 and TRBJ2-2; weak D call: TRBD1 (6 bases). Sequencing was done on a sample of PBMCs. The origin of this receptor is a woman aged 18-29 years in good health and CMV-seronegative. The CDR3 is CASSQFPDSRSNTGELFF. The CDR3 DNA is TGTGCCAGCAGCCAATTCCCGGACAGTCGTTCGAACACCGGGGAGCTGTTTTTT.